The next 13 T cell receptor beta chains were all read from a single sample in a study of blood T cell repertoires in COVID-19. Libraries were prepared by immunoSEQ multiplex PCR; TCRdb keeps only in-frame clonotypes and omits some of them. This table has some 180,000 clones, more than 75% appearing once. Sequencing was performed on peripheral blood. All receptors derive from a woman aged 55-70 years with COVID-19, enrolled during active disease.

This clone appeared a few times. This rearrangement joins TRBV7-8 to TRBJ2-7, with 10 bases aligning to TRBD2. CDR3 length: 16 residues. The junction had 8 bases not matched to a gene; V was cut back by 5 bases and J by 1 base. The germline V gene encodes CDR1 SGHVS and CDR2 FQNEAQ. In nucleotides, the CDR3 is TGTGCCAGCAGCCCCTCTCTAGCGGGAGCTTCCTACGAGCAGTACTTC. Its protein is CASSPSLAGASYEQYF. The full variable domain, in which reference TRBV7-8 and TRBJ2-7 provide the parts outside the CDR3, is GAGVSQSPRYKVAKRGQDVALRCDPISGHVSLFWYQQALGQGPEFLTYFQNEAQLDKSGLPSDRFFAERPEGSVSTLKIQRTQQEDSAVYLCASSPSLAGASYEQYFGPGTRLTVT.

Only one count was recorded for this clone. The V and J genes are TRBV4-3 and TRBJ2-7, with 8 bases that match TRBD1. The CDR3 spans 15 residues. Germline V lookup: CDR1 LGHNA, CDR2 YSLEER. Unmatched junction bases numbered 7, after V lost 4 bases and J lost 2 bases. CDR3 in amino acids: CASSPSPGGPYEQYF. The CDR3 region has the DNA TGCGCCAGCAGCCCAAGTCCAGGGGGCCCCTACGAGCAGTACTTC.

The rearrangement joins TRBV10-3 to TRBJ2-2, with 9 bases identical to TRBD1. Germline V gives CDR1 ENHRY, CDR2 SYGVKD. With 2 bases clipped from V and 4 bases from J, the junction kept 2 bases outside the gene matches. The CDR3 length is 15 residues. Here the CDR3 DNA reads TGTGCCATCAGTGAGATGACAGGGGGCACCGGGGAGCTGTTTTTT. It specifies CAISEMTGGTGELFF.

The chain uses TRBV4-2 and TRBJ1-1; tentatively, D is TRBD1 (5 bases). Trimming removed 0 bases at V and 0 bases at J, with 8 bases between. CDR1 and CDR2 from the germline V gene are LGHNA and YNFKEQ. The CDR3 covers 15 residues. CDR3 coding DNA: TGTGCCAGCAGCCAAGATGACAGACTGAACACTGAAGCTTTCTTT. Its protein is CASSQDDRLNTEAFF.

V and J are TRBV7-3 and TRBJ2-1; TRBD1 might be the D (6 bases). There are 18 residues in the CDR3. V gave up 3 bases and J gave up 4 bases, with 22 bases separating them. Germline V gene data show CDR1 as SGHTA and CDR2 as FQGTGA. Here the CDR3 reads CASSLDSPLHHGYNEQFF. The CDR3 DNA is TGTGCCAGCAGCTTGGACAGTCCACTCCACCACGGATACAATGAGCAGTTCTTC.

This clone was seen once. The V gene is TRBV6-5, the J gene TRBJ1-5, with TRBD1 as a possible D gene (5 bases). Germline CDR1 and CDR2: MNHEY and SVGAGI. The ends were cut back, 4 bases at V and 2 bases at J, with 15 bases in the middle. The CDR3 has 16 residues. Written as DNA, the CDR3 is TGTGCCAGCAGTTCGGGACGGGAGGTGGGCAATCAGCCCCAGCATTTT. Encoded protein: CASSSGREVGNQPQHF.

This rearrangement joins TRBV27 to TRBJ2-5, with 12 bases identical to TRBD2. This CDR3 contains 15 residues. Per the germline V gene, CDR1 is MNHEY and CDR2 is SMNVEV (reference sequence). J gave up 5 bases and V 2 bases, and 3 bases lay outside the gene matches. DNA of the CDR3: TGTGCCAGCAGTTTACTAGCGGGGGGGCCGGAGACCCAGTACTTC. Its protein is CASSLLAGGPETQYF.

This chain joins TRBV27 and TRBJ2-1; TRBD2 matches at 8 bases. The CDR3 runs 16 residues. Trimming at V came to 2 bases and at J to 2 bases, leaving 5 bases not matched to a gene. Germline loops: CDR1 MNHEY, CDR2 SMNVEV (reference sequence). The CDR3 nucleotides read TGTGCCAGCAGTTTAAAGGGCGGGAGGACCTACAATGAGCAGTTCTTC. Amino acid sequence: CASSLKGGRTYNEQFF.

The chain joins TRBV12-5 to TRBJ2-1; 8 bases fit TRBD2. V was pared by 0 bases and J by 5 bases, with 6 bases of the junction left unmatched. Germline-derived CDR1 and CDR2 are LGHNT and FRNRAP. The CDR3 runs 16 residues. CDR3 sequence (DNA): TGTGCTAGTGGTTTGGTAGTAGCGGGGCCGAACAATGAGCAGTTCTTC. This gives the protein CASGLVVAGPNNEQFF.

V gene TRBV5-5 combines with J gene TRBJ1-5; D gene ambiguous. With 0 bases removed from V and 1 base from J, the gap between germline ends came to 2 bases. Per germline, CDR1 SGHKS and CDR2 YYEKEE (reference sequence). The CDR3 is made up of 13 amino acids. The CDR3 reads CASSLASNQPQHF. CDR3 DNA sequence: TGTGCCAGCAGCTTGGCGAGCAATCAGCCCCAGCATTTT.

The rearrangement uses TRBV28 and TRBJ2-7; the D gene is possibly TRBD2 (6 bases). The V and J ends lost 7 bases and 5 bases respectively, with 18 bases between them. There are 14 residues in the CDR3. Germline loops: CDR1 MDHEN, CDR2 SYDVKM. The CDR3 nucleotides read TGTGCCAGCATTAGGTCGGGAGAGGTCCACGAGCAGTACTTC. Its translation is CASIRSGEVHEQYF. The variable domain in full, completed from reference TRBV28 and TRBJ2-7, reads DVKVTQSSRYLVKRTGEKVFLECVQDMDHENMFWYRQDPGLGLRLIYFSYDVKMKEKGDIPEGYSVSREKKERFSLILESASTNQTSMYLCASIRSGEVHEQYFGPGTRLTVT.

V usage is TRBV5-4 and J usage is TRBJ2-3; 11 positions agree with TRBD2. The V and J ends lost 3 bases and 2 bases, in that order; junction bases with no gene match: 17. Germline V lookup: CDR1 SGHNT, CDR2 YYREEE (reference sequence). The CDR3 runs 20 residues. In DNA form, the CDR3 reads TGTGCCAGCAGCTCCCTTAGGGGTAGCGGGGGGGCAGTGCTCACAGATACGCAGTATTTT. Its translation is CASSSLRGSGGAVLTDTQYF.

The chain recombines TRBV29-1 with TRBJ1-1; 10 positions match TRBD1. This CDR3 comprises 14 residues. Germline loops: CDR1 SQVTM, CDR2 ANQGSEA. J gave up 4 bases and V 7 bases, and 9 bases lay outside the gene matches. The CDR3 loop reads CSGRQGAIGTEAFF. Here the CDR3 DNA reads TGCAGCGGTCGACAGGGGGCAATTGGCACTGAAGCTTTCTTT.